A single sample gave rise to the 21 T cell receptor beta chains below, sequenced in a study of cytomegalovirus exposure and HLA in healthy donors. Both 60 Vbeta primers and 13 Jbeta primers went into the PCR. Profiling relied on immunoSEQ multiplex PCR, and the TCRdb table lists in-frame clones only, not all of them. The data contain more than 95,000 clones, roughly 80% of them singletons. The sample taken for sequencing was PBMCs. These receptors all stem from a female donor in good health and CMV-seronegative.

The chain combines TRBV27 with TRBJ1-2; TRBD1 agrees at 9 bases. V trimming: 3 bases; J trimming: 4 bases; junction bases outside the gene matches: 6. Germline lookup yields CDR1 MNHEY and CDR2 SMNVEV (reference sequence). CDR3 size: 15 residues. CDR3 sequence: CASSFLGTGTYGYTF. The CDR3 region has the DNA TGTGCCAGCAGTTTTTTGGGGACAGGGACCTATGGCTACACCTTC.

This clone occurred a few times. This chain joins TRBV9 and TRBJ2-1; TRBD1 aligns across 9 bases. Germline lookup yields CDR1 SGDLS and CDR2 YYNGEE. This CDR3 region has 15 residues. The V and J ends lost 0 bases and 7 bases, in that order; junction bases with no gene match: 5. The CDR3 here is CASSVAGTGLNEQFF. DNA for the CDR3: TGTGCCAGCAGCGTAGCAGGGACAGGGTTGAATGAGCAGTTCTTC.

The V call is TRBV30, the J call TRBJ1-2, with D possibly TRBD1 on 5 matching bases. The CDR3 is made up of 12 amino acids. CDR1 is GTSNPN, CDR2 SVGIG, per germline (reference sequence). Deletions cut 5 bases from V and 7 bases from J, with 14 bases between. As DNA, the CDR3 is TGTGCCTGGGATCTTCTAGGGGTTGGCTACACCTTC. Translation: CAWDLLGVGYTF.

The chain employs TRBV18 and TRBJ2-7; 12 positions agree with TRBD2. The CDR3 is 17 amino acids. Trimming cost V 5 bases and J 1 base; bases outside gene matches: 9. Germline CDR1 is KGHSH and CDR2 is LQKENI. CDR3 residues: CASSARLAGVRSYEQYF. In DNA form, the CDR3 reads TGTGCCAGCTCAGCCCGACTAGCGGGAGTAAGATCCTACGAGCAGTACTTC.

J is TRBJ2-2 and V is TRBV19; the match to TRBD2 covers 8 bases. Trimming took 9 bases from V and 6 from J; bases not matched to a gene: 6. From germline, CDR1 is LNHDA and CDR2 SQIVND (reference sequence). The CDR3 length is 13 residues. The DNA of the CDR3 is TGTGCCAGGACCGGGGGGGGGCCCGGGGAGCTGTTTTTT. This translates into CARTGGGPGELFF.

The genes are TRBV27 and TRBJ1-6, with 9 positions matching TRBD1. V lost 2 bases and J lost 9; bases outside the gene matches: 11. The CDR3 is 17 residues long. CDR1 and CDR2 from the germline V gene are MNHEY and SMNVEV (reference sequence). Here the CDR3 reads CASSLVGGQGMSSPLHF. For the CDR3, the DNA is TGTGCCAGCAGTTTAGTAGGGGGACAGGGTATGAGTTCACCCCTCCACTTT.

The rearrangement uses TRBV6-1 and TRBJ1-1; 8 nucleotides agree with TRBD1. The CDR3 sequence is 16 residues long. J lost 0 bases, V lost 2 bases, and 5 bases had no gene match. Germline-derived CDR1 and CDR2 are MNHNS and SASEGT. CDR3 in amino acids: CASSERTGYMNTEAFF. The CDR3 DNA reads as TGTGCCAGCAGTGAAAGGACAGGGTACATGAACACTGAAGCTTTCTTT.

The chain joins TRBV15 to TRBJ2-3; 8 bases agree with TRBD2. V lost 0 bases to trimming and J lost 3 bases; unmatched junction nucleotides: 5. The CDR3 length is 16 residues. The V gene's germline CDR1 is LNHNV and CDR2 YYDKDF (reference sequence). Here the CDR3 reads CATSRERGGGTDTQYF. For the CDR3, the DNA is TGTGCCACCAGCAGAGAGCGTGGCGGGGGGACAGATACGCAGTATTTT. Full variable domain (remainder filled in from reference TRBV15 and TRBJ2-3): DAMVIQNPRYQVTQFGKPVTLSCSQTLNHNVMYWYQQKSSQAPKLLFHYYDKDFNNEADTPDNFQSRRPNTSFCFLDIRSPGLGDTAMYLCATSRERGGGTDTQYFGPGTRLTVL.

Only a few counts were recorded for this clone. This chain connects TRBV6-6 to TRBJ1-3, with D uncertain. The ends were cut back, 5 bases at V and 4 bases at J, with 15 bases in the middle. The germline V gene encodes CDR1 MNHNY and CDR2 SVGAGI (reference sequence). This CDR3 has 15 residues. CDR3 DNA: TGTGCCAGCAGTAGCGGGGATGAATGGGGAAACACCATATATTTT. This encodes CASSSGDEWGNTIYF.

CDR3 in DNA: TGTGCCAGCTCACCTAGCGGGAGCTCCTACGAGCAGTACTTC. It yields the protein CASSPSGSSYEQYF. The J gene is TRBJ2-5, the V gene TRBV18; 9 bases are shared with TRBD2. TRBJ2-7 matches the DNA end more closely, so the J call is doubtful. Germline CDR1 and CDR2: KGHSH and LQKENI. There are 14 residues in the CDR3.

This chain joins TRBV25-1 and TRBJ1-6, with D possibly being TRBD1 (6 bases). The ends were cut back, 0 bases at V and 10 bases at J, with 19 bases in the middle. The CDR3 is 17 residues long. Per the germline V gene, CDR1 is MGHDK and CDR2 is SYGVNS. The CDR3 loop reads CASSEYRGAGVESPLHF. Here the CDR3 DNA reads TGTGCCAGCAGTGAATATAGGGGAGCAGGGGTTGAGTCACCCCTCCACTTT.

The chain is built from TRBV28 and TRBJ1-2; no clear D. Trimming cost V 3 bases and J 4 bases, with 9 bases left between them. Germline V gene lookup returns CDR1 MDHEN and CDR2 SYDVKM. The CDR3 loop spans 13 amino acids. The CDR3 DNA is TGTGCCAGCAGTTTCCCAGAGGTCTATGGCTACACCTTC. Amino acids: CASSFPEVYGYTF.

V usage is TRBV5-8 and J usage is TRBJ2-1, with a tentative D call TRBD1 (5 bases). In germline, CDR1 is SGHTS, CDR2 YDEGEE. Deletions cut 4 bases from V and 0 bases from J, with 23 bases between. This CDR3 spans 19 amino acids. DNA for the CDR3: TGTGCCAGCAGCGTTGGCGTGGGGCAGGGCTTCCCCTCCTACAATGAGCAGTTCTTC. Residues: CASSVGVGQGFPSYNEQFF.

The chain uses TRBV7-2 and TRBJ1-2; TRBD1 matches 11 bases. This CDR3 is built from 14 residues. Germline values: CDR1 SGHTA, CDR2 FQGNSA. Losses at the gene ends were 5 bases for V and 6 bases for J; bases not matched to a gene: 5. The CDR3 DNA follows: TGTGCCAGCAGCGGGTGGACAGGGGGCCATGGCTACACCTTC. As protein: CASSGWTGGHGYTF.

This clone was observed a handful of times. V is TRBV6-4 and J is TRBJ2-7; possible D gene TRBD1, 7 bases. V shed 2 bases and J shed 7 bases, with 15 bases lying between them. Germline V lookup: CDR1 MRHNA, CDR2 SNTAGT. This CDR3 contains 14 residues. The CDR3 protein is CASSDDRVGGEQYF. CDR3 coding DNA: TGTGCCAGCAGTGACGACAGGGTCGGGGGTGAGCAGTACTTC.

This clone was seen just once. The rearrangement links TRBV2 to TRBJ2-7; TRBD2 is a possible D gene (6 bases). Germline loops: CDR1 SNHLY, CDR2 FYNNEI. The CDR3 is 12 amino acids. V was trimmed by 7 bases and J by 1 base, leaving 8 bases between them. The DNA of the CDR3 is TGTGCCAGCACGGGGGAGTCCTACGAGCAGTACTTC. This encodes CASTGESYEQYF.

This clone was recorded a few times. The same CDR3 arises from other DNA sequences in this sample as well. The genes are TRBV6-5 and TRBJ2-7; D perhaps matches TRBD1 (7 bases). Germline V gives CDR1 MNHEY, CDR2 SVGAGI. The CDR3 runs to 14 residues. The V gene lost 6 bases and the J gene lost 2 bases, with 14 bases spanning the gap. In DNA, the CDR3 is TGTGCCAGCAGCCAGGGGGGACCCCCCTACGAGCAGTACTTC. Translating gives CASSQGGPPYEQYF.

The CDR3: CASRASTGEENRELFF. DNA for the CDR3: TGTGCCAGCAGAGCATCTACCGGGGAGGAAAACAGGGAGCTGTTTTTT. The rearrangement joins TRBV7-9 to TRBJ2-2; weak D call: TRBD2 (6 bases). V lost 6 bases to trimming and J lost 9 bases, with 23 bases between them. The CDR3 extends over 16 amino acids. CDR1 and CDR2 from the germline V gene are SEHNR and FQNEAQ (reference sequence).

The rearrangement uses TRBV25-1 and TRBJ1-2; the D gene is possibly TRBD1 (6 bases). Germline CDR1 MGHDK, CDR2 SYGVNS. CDR3 length: 12 amino acids. V lost 3 bases, J lost 4 bases, and 6 bases lay in between. The chain's CDR3 is CASSDRGYGYTF. CDR3 bases: TGTGCCAGCAGTGACAGGGGCTATGGCTACACCTTC.

The chain joins TRBV5-1 to TRBJ1-5; weak D call: TRBD1 (5 bases). The germline CDR1 and CDR2 sequences are SGHRS and YFSETQ. This CDR3 region has 15 residues. Between the trimmed V and J ends, which lost 0 bases and 1 base, there was a span of 8 bases. The CDR3 nucleotides read TGCGCCAGCAGCTTGGTACCAGGGAGCAATCAGCCCCAGCATTTT. Protein sequence: CASSLVPGSNQPQHF.

This clone appeared a few times. This chain links TRBV28 with TRBJ2-3, with a possible D match to TRBD1 (6 bases). Trimming removed 8 bases at V and 4 bases at J, with 16 bases between. Germline values: CDR1 MDHEN, CDR2 SYDVKM. The CDR3 has 14 amino acids. CDR3 sequence: CASEGVGESDTQYF. CDR3 nucleotides: TGTGCCAGCGAGGGGGTCGGGGAATCAGATACGCAGTATTTT.